A single sample is the source of the 5 T cell receptor beta chains below, sequenced in a study of human T cells and chemical hapten exposure. Time point reported: patch test 1, 2 weeks after DPC sensitization. Indicated treatment: therapeutic diphenylcyclopropenone sensitization with weekly scalp DPC. TCRdb processed the RACE reads anew with MiXCR; each CDR3 protein has one entry. Here the sample spans some 350,000 distinct CDR3 sequences, around 6.9% being singletons. Sequences were derived from whole blood, sampled in connection with sensitization to the hapten diphenylcyclopropenone (DPC). The origin of the receptors is a woman aged 18 to 35 with alopecia areata. Some clones in this sample may be carry-over from other donors' samples.

The DNA for the CDR3 is TGCAGCGTTGATGGACAGGGGATATTTCAAGAGACCCAGTACTTC. It specifies CSVDGQGIFQETQYF. The V call is TRBV29-1, the J call TRBJ2-5; 9 bases fit TRBD1. V dropped 3 bases and J dropped 2; count of bases not matched to a gene: 7. Germline-derived CDR1 and CDR2 are SQVTM and ANQGSEA. This CDR3 spans 15 amino acids.

V gene TRBV7-3 combines with J gene TRBJ1-2, with D perhaps matching TRBD1 (5 bases). Per the germline V gene, CDR1 is SGHTA and CDR2 is FQGTGA. Trimming took 1 base from V and 3 from J, leaving 15 bases between them. This CDR3 region has 16 residues. The CDR3 DNA reads TGTGCCAGCAGCTTAAGGCAGGGTGACTTAGACTATGGCTACACCTTC. This translates into CASSLRQGDLDYGYTF.

The genes are TRBV11-2 and TRBJ2-3, with D hard to call. Germline V gives CDR1 SGHAT, CDR2 FQNNGV. V was shortened by 8 bases and J by 2 bases, with 14 bases between the two germline ends. The CDR3 consists of 14 residues. This CDR3 reads CASRNLGITDTQYF. The CDR3 nucleotides read TGTGCCAGCCGAAATCTAGGGATCACAGATACGCAGTATTTT.

This clonotype has a handful of counts. The chain is built from TRBV4-1 and TRBJ1-2, with 9 bases identical to TRBD1. Trimming at V came to 5 bases and at J to 7 bases, leaving 8 bases not matched to a gene. The CDR3 runs to 14 residues. Germline V gene sequence: CDR1 MGHRA, CDR2 YSYEKL. CDR3 sequence (DNA): TGCGCCAGCAGCAGAAACAGGGGGCAGGCTGGCTACACCTTC. Encoded protein: CASSRNRGQAGYTF.

The genes are TRBV12-3 or TRBV12-4 and TRBJ2-7; maybe TRBD2 (5 bases). The CDR3 covers 12 residues. Trimming removed 5 bases at V and 7 bases at J, with 12 bases between. The CDR3 sequence is CASSTDLGEQYF. CDR3 in DNA: TGTGCCAGCAGTACGGACTTGGGGGAGCAGTACTTC.